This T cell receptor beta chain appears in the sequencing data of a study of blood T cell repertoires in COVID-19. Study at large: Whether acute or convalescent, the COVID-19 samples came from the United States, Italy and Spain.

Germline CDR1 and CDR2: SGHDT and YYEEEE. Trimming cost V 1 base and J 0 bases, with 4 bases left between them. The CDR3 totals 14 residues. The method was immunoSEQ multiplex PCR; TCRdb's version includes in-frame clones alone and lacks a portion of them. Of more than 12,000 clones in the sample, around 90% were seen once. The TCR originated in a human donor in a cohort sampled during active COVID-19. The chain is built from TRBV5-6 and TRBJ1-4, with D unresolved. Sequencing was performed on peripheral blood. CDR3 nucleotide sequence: TGTGCCAGCAGCTTGCAGGCAACTAATGAAAAACTGTTTTTT. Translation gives CASSLQATNEKLFF.